One TCR beta chain is described in this entry. The antigen it binds to is not known. Qualities for individual bases were not recorded, and no much larger clone is one base off. Each collaborating institution followed its own protocols to collect whole blood in K2EDTA tubes. For TCRbeta analysis, collaborators shipped samples in one of three forms: frozen whole blood, isolated PBMCs, or DNA extracted from either of those sample types. From the cysteine through the phenylalanine, the CDR3 covers 13 amino acids. Kept here is only the CDR3 DNA, which spans 39 bases and is read in frame from base 1. V is clipped by 2 bases and J by 6 bases, and the sequence between their germline boundaries is 11 bases long. As encoded in the germline V gene (reference sequence), CDR1 is LGHDT while CDR2 is YNNKEL. This entry belongs to a study of blood T cell repertoires in COVID-19 (dated by TCRdb to 2019 to 2021). Context from the whole study: The collaborator samples originated in the United States, Italy and Spain and spanned the acute and convalescent phases of COVID-19. The material from the prospective study consisted of cDNA or gDNA derived from T cells, B-cell-depleted T cells, or PBMCs. Subjects who had been exposed to COVID-19, were actively infected with it, or had recovered from it provided the deeply sampled blood TCRbeta repertoires that made up the dataset. A freely available public database, intended as a resource for researchers studying the immune response to SARS-CoV-2, is where the repertoires were released. Samples came from the ongoing ImmuneRACE study (first 160 participants) plus 1,254 subjects from 6 global collaborators. A de-identified subject ID, COVID-19 status, age in years and sex were almost always included in the sample metadata. Where HLA class I and class II types were available, the types were taken from metadata supplied by the sample provider, not from assay-based typing. The study at large found these results: Clinical and demographic metadata were provided uncurated, with the amount varying by source and participant.

TCRbeta CDR3 regions were amplified from genomic DNA using the immunoSEQ Assay, a bias-controlled multiplex PCR. The authors' analysis ran thus. The number of nucleated cells in each sample was estimated by amplification of reference gene primers within the assay. To quantify the absolute abundance of each unique TCRbeta CDR3 rearrangement, sequence reads were collapsed and filtered. Productive Simpson clonality was computed per sample as the square root of Simpson's diversity index over productive rearrangements. TCRdb carries this immuneACCESS record with in-frame sequences only. Its versions omit some clonotypes, under half of them owing to an unresolved V gene in the studies checked, with the rest unexplained. The V and J calls and clone size come from that table; D and trimming were worked out from the DNA. Within this sample are about 210,000 clones, with about 90% of them counted one time only. The biggest ten clones account for 1% to 1.5% of the sample.

This sequence uses TRBV3-1 (or the pseudogene TRBV3-2) and TRBJ2-7, with TRBD2 perhaps the D gene, on 5 matching bases. The clonotype originates from a man aged 30-40 years with acute or convalescent COVID-19. Sample: peripheral blood. The bases read TGTGCCAGCAGCCAAACTACTAGGCGCGAGCAGTACTTC. The resulting protein is CASSQTTRREQYF.